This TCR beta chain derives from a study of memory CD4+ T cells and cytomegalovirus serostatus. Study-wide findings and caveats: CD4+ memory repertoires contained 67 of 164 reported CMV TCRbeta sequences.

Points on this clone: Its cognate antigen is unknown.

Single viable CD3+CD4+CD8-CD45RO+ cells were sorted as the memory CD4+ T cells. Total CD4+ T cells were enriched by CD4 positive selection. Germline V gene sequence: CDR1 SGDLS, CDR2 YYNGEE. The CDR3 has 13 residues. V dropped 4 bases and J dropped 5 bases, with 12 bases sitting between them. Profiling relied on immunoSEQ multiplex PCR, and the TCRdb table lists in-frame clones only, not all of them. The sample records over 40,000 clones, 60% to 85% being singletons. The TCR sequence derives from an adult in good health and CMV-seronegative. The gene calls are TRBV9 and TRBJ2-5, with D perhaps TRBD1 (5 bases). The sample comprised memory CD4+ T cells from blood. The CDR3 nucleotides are TGTGCCAGCAGCTCCGACAGTGGGGAGACCCAGTACTTC. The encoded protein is CASSSDSGETQYF.